Below, 17 T cell receptor beta chains from the same sample are listed, as sequenced in a study of blood T cell repertoires in COVID-19. The protocol was immunoSEQ multiplex PCR, while the TCRdb copy is restricted to in-frame clones and leaves out a portion. The table shows around 86,000 clones, with approximately 86% occurring only once. Sample: peripheral blood. These receptors were obtained from an elderly woman with acute or convalescent COVID-19.

This clone was detected only once. This sequence joins TRBV7-8 and TRBJ2-5; 8 positions agree with TRBD1. This CDR3 comprises 13 residues. The V gene's germline CDR1 is SGHVS and CDR2 FQNEAQ. Unmatched junction bases numbered 4, after V lost 5 bases and J lost 5 bases. The CDR3 DNA reads TGTGCCAGCAGCAGGACAGGGTGGGAGACCCAGTACTTC. Translated, it gives CASSRTGWETQYF.

V and J are TRBV19 and TRBJ2-1, with TRBD1 matching 9 bases. CDR3 length equals 16 residues. Germline values: CDR1 LNHDA, CDR2 SQIVND (reference sequence). Unmatched junction bases numbered 3, after V lost 0 bases and J lost 3 bases. The CDR3 DNA sequence: TGTGCCAGTAGTATAGAGTCGGGACAGGGCTACAATGAGCAGTTCTTC. This codes for CASSIESGQGYNEQFF.

The chain links TRBV7-9 to TRBJ2-5; D perhaps matches TRBD2 (6 bases). CDR1 and CDR2 from the germline V gene are SEHNR and FQNEAQ (reference sequence). This CDR3 is built from 13 residues. Deletions cut 7 bases from V and 4 bases from J, with 13 bases between. CDR3 protein: CASTAEGGETQYF. In DNA, the CDR3 is TGTGCCAGCACGGCGGAGGGTGGAGAGACCCAGTACTTC.

The J gene is TRBJ1-3, the V gene TRBV10-3; D uncertain. This CDR3 is 15 amino acids long. Germline V lookup: CDR1 ENHRY, CDR2 SYGVKD. Trimming took 3 bases from V and 0 from J, leaving 9 bases between them. Here the CDR3 DNA reads TGTGCCATCAGTGACCCCAGGAACTCTGGAAACACCATATATTTT. As protein: CAISDPRNSGNTIYF.

A few counts support this clone. The chain couples TRBV7-9 to TRBJ2-7, with 8 bases fitting TRBD2. The CDR3 runs 16 residues. J was trimmed by 7 bases and V by 3 bases; bases with no gene match: 14. CDR1 and CDR2 from the germline V gene are SEHNR and FQNEAQ (reference sequence). CDR3 in DNA: TGTGCCAGCAGCTTTTCGAAACTAGCGGCAGGGGAAGAGCAGTACTTC. Translation gives CASSFSKLAAGEEQYF.

Only one count was recorded for this clone. This chain joins TRBV5-1 and TRBJ2-5; D may be TRBD2 (6 bases). The CDR3 runs to 14 residues. Germline V gives CDR1 SGHRS, CDR2 YFSETQ. V was pared by 4 bases and J by 4 bases, with 14 bases between. The CDR3 DNA is TGCGCCAGCAGCCCAGGGACTGCGGTAGAGACCCAGTACTTC. This encodes CASSPGTAVETQYF.

This clone was observed many times. The rearrangement links TRBV7-2 to TRBJ2-7; 9 bases map to TRBD1. J was trimmed by 4 bases and V by 5 bases; bases with no gene match: 6. The germline V gene has CDR1 SGHTA and CDR2 FQGNSA. The CDR3 sequence is 14 residues long. CDR3 nucleotide sequence: TGTGCCAGCAGCCCGGGACAGGGAGGATACGAGCAGTACTTC. As protein: CASSPGQGGYEQYF. The entire variable domain, with the rest obtained from reference TRBV7-2 and TRBJ2-7, is as follows: GAGVSQSPSNKVTEKGKDVELRCDPISGHTALYWYRQSLGQGLEFLIYFQGNSAPDKSGLPSDRFSAERTGGSVSTLTIQRTQQEDSAVYLCASSPGQGGYEQYFGPGTRLTVT.

This rearrangement joins TRBV5-4 to TRBJ1-5; 7 bases match TRBD1. J was trimmed by 11 bases and V by 0 bases; bases with no gene match: 5. CDR1 is SGHNT and CDR2 is YYREEE in the germline V gene (reference sequence). The CDR3 contains 13 residues. The CDR3 nucleotides are TGTGCCAGCAGCTTGGACGGAACAGGGGCCCAGCATTTT. Protein product: CASSLDGTGAQHF.

This clone was found a few times. This chain joins TRBV18 and TRBJ1-6, with unresolved D. The germline V gene encodes CDR1 KGHSH and CDR2 LQKENI. Trimming removed 3 bases from V and 8 bases from J, with 14 bases in between. This CDR3 contains 15 residues. The CDR3 DNA reads as TGTGCCAGCTCACCCCGGCCGGGGAGGGATTCACCCCTCCACTTT. As protein: CASSPRPGRDSPLHF.

The V and J genes are TRBV5-6 and TRBJ2-5; 7 bases agree with TRBD2. The CDR3 has 15 residues. Trimming removed 0 bases from V and 3 bases from J; junction bases left unmatched: 5. Per the germline V gene, CDR1 is SGHDT and CDR2 is YYEEEE. CDR3 DNA sequence: TGTGCCAGCAGCTTGGTTGGTCGGGGGGAAGAGACCCAGTACTTC. Translation: CASSLVGRGEETQYF.

The J gene is TRBJ2-2, the V gene TRBV19; maybe TRBD1 (6 bases). The CDR3 loop spans 16 amino acids. Germline CDR1 is LNHDA and CDR2 is SQIVND (reference sequence). Trimming shortened V by 5 bases and J by 6 bases, and 19 bases separated the two germline ends. The CDR3 DNA reads TGTGCCAGTAGTCGTCTGGGGGCGTTCCCCCCCGGGGAGCTGTTTTTT. Translation gives CASSRLGAFPPGELFF.

The CDR3 loop reads CSPLWASYEQYF. The CDR3 DNA sequence: TGCAGCCCACTTTGGGCGTCCTACGAGCAGTACTTC. The chain has TRBV29-1 and TRBJ2-7; the D is unclear. The germline V gene has CDR1 SQVTM and CDR2 ANQGSEA. Trimming cost V 8 bases and J 1 base, with 12 bases left between them. There are 12 residues in the CDR3.

CDR3 protein: CASSLEEYTEAFF. CDR3 coding DNA: TGTGCCAGCAGCCTCGAAGAGTACACTGAAGCTTTCTTT. The chain is built from TRBV13 and TRBJ1-1; D ambiguous. The CDR3 length is 13 residues. Per germline, CDR1 PRHDT and CDR2 FYEKMQ (reference sequence). The ends were cut back, 5 bases at V and 3 bases at J, with 10 bases in the middle. Full variable domain (rest looked up from reference TRBV13 and TRBJ1-1): AAGVIQSPRHLIKEKRETATLKCYPIPRHDTVYWYQQGPGQDPQFLISFYEKMQSDKGSIPDRFSAQQFSDYHSELNMSSLELGDSALYFCASSLEEYTEAFFGQGTRLTVV.

The V gene is TRBV2, the J gene TRBJ1-4, with TRBD1 identical over 8 bases. With V trimmed by 8 bases and J by 5 bases, 7 bases remained unmatched. The CDR3 loop spans 14 amino acids. Per the germline V gene, CDR1 is SNHLY and CDR2 is FYNNEI. The CDR3 region has the DNA TGTGCCAGCTCCTTCGACAGGGGCAATGAAAAACTGTTTTTT. Residues: CASSFDRGNEKLFF.

The chain employs TRBV9 and TRBJ2-3; no definite D call. Germline lookup yields CDR1 SGDLS and CDR2 YYNGEE. This CDR3 contains 15 residues. The V gene lost 0 bases and the J gene lost 2 bases, with 10 bases spanning the gap. The CDR3 coding sequence is TGTGCCAGCAGCGTAGGAAGCGACCTCACAGATACGCAGTATTTT. It codes for CASSVGSDLTDTQYF.

The chain recombines TRBV7-9 with TRBJ2-1, with 13 nucleotides matching TRBD2. This CDR3 is built from 13 residues. V shed 5 bases, J shed 10 bases, and the junction held 2 bases outside the gene matches. Looked up from germline, CDR1 is SEHNR and CDR2 is FQNEAQ (reference sequence). DNA for the CDR3: TGTGCCAGCAGCCCGGGACTAGCGGGAGAGCAGTTCTTC. As protein: CASSPGLAGEQFF.

The CDR3 nucleotides read TGTGCCACCCTCCCGACAAGAGGGACTGAAGCTTTCTTT. It translates to CATLPTRGTEAFF. The chain has TRBV15 and TRBJ1-1; D remains unclear. The germline V gene encodes CDR1 LNHNV and CDR2 YYDKDF (reference sequence). The CDR3 loop spans 13 amino acids. V was clipped by 8 bases and J by 5 bases, with 15 bases between them.